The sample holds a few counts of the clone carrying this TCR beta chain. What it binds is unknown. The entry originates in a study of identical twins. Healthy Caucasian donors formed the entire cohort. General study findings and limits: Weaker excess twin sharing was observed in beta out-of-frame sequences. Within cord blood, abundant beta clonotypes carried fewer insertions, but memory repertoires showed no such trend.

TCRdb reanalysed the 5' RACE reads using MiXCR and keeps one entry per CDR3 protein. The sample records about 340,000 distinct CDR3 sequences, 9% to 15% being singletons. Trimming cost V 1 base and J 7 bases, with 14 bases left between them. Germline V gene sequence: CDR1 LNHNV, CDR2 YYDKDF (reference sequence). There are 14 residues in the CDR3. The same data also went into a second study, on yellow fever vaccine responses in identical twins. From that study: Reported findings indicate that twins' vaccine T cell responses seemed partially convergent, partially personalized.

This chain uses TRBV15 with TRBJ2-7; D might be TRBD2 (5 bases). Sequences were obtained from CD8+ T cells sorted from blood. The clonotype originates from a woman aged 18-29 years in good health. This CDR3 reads CATSRGGGPGEQYV. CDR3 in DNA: TGTGCCACCAGCAGAGGAGGTGGCCCGGGGGAGCAGTACGTC.